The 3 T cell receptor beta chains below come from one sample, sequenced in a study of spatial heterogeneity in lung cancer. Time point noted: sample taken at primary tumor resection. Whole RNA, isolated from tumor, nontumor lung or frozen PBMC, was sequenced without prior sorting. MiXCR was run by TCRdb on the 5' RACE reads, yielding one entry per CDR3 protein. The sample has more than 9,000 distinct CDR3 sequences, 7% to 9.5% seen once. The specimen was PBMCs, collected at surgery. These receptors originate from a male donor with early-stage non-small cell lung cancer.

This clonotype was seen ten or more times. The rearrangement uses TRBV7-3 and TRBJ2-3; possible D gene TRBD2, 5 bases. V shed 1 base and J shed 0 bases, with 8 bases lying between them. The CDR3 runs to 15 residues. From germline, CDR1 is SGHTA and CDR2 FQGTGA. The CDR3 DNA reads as TGTGCCAGCAGCTTAAGACTACAAAGCACAGATACGCAGTATTTT. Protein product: CASSLRLQSTDTQYF.

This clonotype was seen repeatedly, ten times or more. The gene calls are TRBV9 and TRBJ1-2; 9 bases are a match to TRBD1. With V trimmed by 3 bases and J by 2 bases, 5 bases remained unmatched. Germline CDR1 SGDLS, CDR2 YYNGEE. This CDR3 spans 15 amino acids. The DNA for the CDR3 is TGTGCCAGCAGCGAGGGAGGACAGGGGAACTATGGCTACACCTTC. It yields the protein CASSEGGQGNYGYTF. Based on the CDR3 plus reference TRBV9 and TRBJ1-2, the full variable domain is DSGVTQTPKHLITATGQRVTLRCSPRSGDLSVYWYQQSLDQGLQFLIQYYNGEERAKGNILERFSAQQFPDLHSELNLSSLELGDSALYFCASSEGGQGNYGYTFGSGTRLTVV.

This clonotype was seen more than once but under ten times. The CDR3 DNA follows: TGTGCCAGCAGCTTAGCTAGCGGGGGGGGAGATACGCAGTATTTT. Translation gives CASSLASGGGDTQYF. The chain links TRBV7-9 to TRBJ2-3; 11 nucleotides align to TRBD2. V was pared by 0 bases and J by 5 bases, with 1 base of the junction left unmatched. The CDR3 consists of 15 residues. Germline-derived CDR1 and CDR2 are SEHNR and FQNEAQ (reference sequence).